Presented here are 2 T cell receptor beta chains from one specimen sequenced in a study of T cell responses to AZD1222 COVID-19 vaccine. Sequenced by immunoSEQ multiplex PCR; TCRdb stores in-frame clones only, minus some. Of about 73,000 clones in the sample, approximately 89% were seen once. Sequences were derived from peripheral blood, sampled on day 0 of AZD1222 vaccination. These receptor sequences come from an adult in good health.

This sequence joins TRBV28 and TRBJ1-6; D is perhaps TRBD1 (5 bases). Germline V gene sequence: CDR1 MDHEN, CDR2 SYDVKM. Trimming shortened V by 6 bases and J by 7 bases, and 13 bases separated the two germline ends. The CDR3 spans 14 residues. CDR3 nucleotide sequence: TGTGCCAGCAGCCCGGGGGGAGACAATTCACCCCTCCACTTT. Amino acids: CASSPGGDNSPLHF.

The chain uses TRBV20-1 and TRBJ2-5; D gene ambiguous. Germline V gives CDR1 DFQATT, CDR2 SNEGSKA (reference sequence). V dropped 6 bases and J dropped 5 bases, with 10 bases sitting between them. The CDR3 spans 11 residues. Here the CDR3 reads CSATKLETQYF. The CDR3 DNA follows: TGCAGTGCCACAAAATTGGAGACCCAGTACTTC.